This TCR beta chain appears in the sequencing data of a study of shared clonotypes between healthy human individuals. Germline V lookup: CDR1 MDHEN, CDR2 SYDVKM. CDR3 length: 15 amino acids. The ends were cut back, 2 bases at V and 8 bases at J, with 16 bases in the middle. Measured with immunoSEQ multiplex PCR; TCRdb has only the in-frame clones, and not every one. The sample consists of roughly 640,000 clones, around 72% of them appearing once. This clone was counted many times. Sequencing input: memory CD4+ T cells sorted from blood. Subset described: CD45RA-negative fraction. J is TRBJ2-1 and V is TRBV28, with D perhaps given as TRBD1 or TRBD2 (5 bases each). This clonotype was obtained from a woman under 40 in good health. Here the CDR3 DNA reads TGTGCCAGCAGTTTAGTGACTGAGGGGTACCATGAGCAGTTCTTC. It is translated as CASSLVTEGYHEQFF.